A selection of T cell receptor beta chains follows, all from one sample in a study of blood T cell repertoires in COVID-19. The data were produced by immunoSEQ multiplex PCR, yet TCRdb's version contains in-frame clones alone and is incomplete. This table holds around 80,000 clones, around four fifths found once. The specimen was peripheral blood. The receptor source for this set is a human donor in a cohort sampled during active COVID-19. Both conserved end residues are part of each CDR3. D genes are given only for firm matches. The size of a clone is reported for some rows only, either as once, few or many, or as a class for expanded clones.

clone size,V gene,J gene,D gene,CDR3 protein,CDR3 DNA
NA,TRBV12-3/TRBV12-4,TRBJ1-5,TRBD1,CASSLTGGQPQHF,TGTGCCAGCAGTTTGACAGGGGGGCAGCCCCAGCATTTT
NA,TRBV3-1/TRBV3-2,TRBJ2-1,NA,CASSRGGSDEQFF,TGTGCCAGCAGCCGTGGGGGGAGCGATGAGCAGTTCTTC
NA,TRBV6-5,TRBJ1-5,TRBD1,CASRNSGQLNQPQHF,TGTGCCAGCAGGAACTCGGGACAGTTAAATCAGCCCCAGCATTTT
NA,TRBV5-1,TRBJ2-2,NA,CASSLGGSNTGELFF,TGCGCCAGCAGCTTGGGCGGGTCCAACACCGGGGAGCTGTTTTTT
NA,TRBV3-1/TRBV3-2,TRBJ2-2,TRBD2,CASSSSSGGGFNPLTGELFF,TGTGCCAGCAGCTCCTCAAGCGGGGGGGGATTCAACCCCCTCACCGGGGAGCTGTTTTTT
NA,TRBV28,TRBJ2-1,TRBD2,CASSPPTGGPKKHEQFF,TGTGCCAGCAGTCCCCCTACGGGAGGGCCTAAGAAGCATGAGCAGTTCTTC
once,TRBV5-1,TRBJ2-1,NA,CASSLGLNEQFF,TGCGCCAGCAGCTTGGGACTAAATGAGCAGTTCTTC
NA,TRBV3-1/TRBV3-2,TRBJ2-7,TRBD1,CASSPWTGADEQYF,TGTGCCAGCAGCCCCTGGACAGGGGCGGACGAGCAGTACTTC
NA,TRBV5-1,TRBJ2-3,NA,CASSLDLVLTDTQYF,TGCGCCAGCAGCTTGGACCTAGTACTCACAGATACGCAGTATTTT
few,TRBV6-5,TRBJ2-3,TRBD1,CASSPRQGGADTQYF,TGTGCCAGCAGTCCCCGACAGGGGGGGGCAGATACGCAGTATTTT
NA,TRBV25-1,TRBJ1-1,NA,CASSEFPRGRAFF,TGTGCCAGCAGTGAATTCCCCCGGGGGAGGGCTTTCTTT
many,TRBV7-8,TRBJ1-1,NA,CASSLDGGTEAFF,TGTGCCAGCAGCTTAGATGGCGGAACTGAAGCTTTCTTT
NA,TRBV3-1/TRBV3-2,TRBJ2-2,TRBD1,CASSPGTGGTGELFF,TGTGCCAGCAGCCCTGGGACAGGGGGCACCGGGGAGCTGTTTTTT
NA,TRBV6-2/TRBV6-3,TRBJ2-4,NA,CASSYLGRRDIQYF,TGTGCCAGCAGTTACTTGGGCAGGAGGGACATTCAGTACTTC
NA,TRBV5-1,TRBJ1-5,NA,CASSLGGSGDQPQHF,TGCGCCAGCAGCTTGGGGGGGAGCGGGGATCAGCCCCAGCATTTT
NA,TRBV5-1,TRBJ2-5,NA,CASSLKSSLAQYF,TGCGCCAGCAGCTTGAAGTCAAGCTTGGCCCAGTACTTC
once,TRBV28,TRBJ2-5,TRBD2,CASSLRAGVKETQYF,TGTGCCAGCAGTTTAAGGGCGGGAGTTAAAGAGACCCAGTACTTC
NA,TRBV20-1,TRBJ2-5,NA,CSASEPTLRETQYF,TGCAGTGCTAGTGAGCCCACTCTTCGAGAGACCCAGTACTTC
NA,TRBV7-8,TRBJ2-1,NA,CASSLGAGADEQFF,TGTGCCAGCAGCTTAGGTGCAGGGGCGGATGAGCAGTTCTTC
NA,TRBV5-8,TRBJ2-2,TRBD1,CASSERTGGIGELFF,TGTGCCAGCAGCGAACGGACAGGGGGGATCGGGGAGCTGTTTTTT
NA,TRBV9,TRBJ2-3,TRBD2,CASSAGPAGGNTDTQYF,TGTGCCAGCAGCGCCGGACCAGCGGGGGGCAACACAGATACGCAGTATTTT
NA,TRBV2,TRBJ1-6,NA,CASSGGGYSYNSPLHF,TGTGCCAGCAGTGGTGGCGGGTACTCCTATAATTCACCCCTCCACTTT
NA,TRBV6-5,TRBJ1-2,TRBD1,CASSFGTGVNYGYTF,TGTGCCAGCAGTTTCGGGACAGGGGTTAACTATGGCTACACCTTC
NA,TRBV27,TRBJ1-4,NA,CASSSRGSPYNEKLFF,TGTGCCAGCAGTAGCAGGGGCAGCCCTTATAATGAAAAACTGTTTTTT
NA,TRBV19,TRBJ2-7,NA,CASSAYQRGTYEQYF,TGTGCCAGTAGCGCATACCAAAGGGGGACCTACGAGCAGTACTTC
once,TRBV21-1,TRBJ2-7,NA,CASSLPGTTGTYEQYF,TGTGCCAGCAGCCTACCCGGGACAACCGGTACCTACGAGCAGTACTTC
few,TRBV5-6,TRBJ2-2,TRBD1,CASSSQGGDTGELFF,TGTGCCAGCAGCTCACAGGGGGGTGACACCGGGGAGCTGTTTTTT
NA,TRBV7-6,TRBJ2-3,TRBD2,CASSLGPLAGGRDTQYF,TGTGCCAGCAGCTTAGGGCCCTTAGCGGGAGGGCGAGATACGCAGTATTTT
once,TRBV28,TRBJ2-3,NA,CASSLTANTQYF,TGTGCCAGCAGTTTGACAGCTAATACGCAGTATTTT
NA,TRBV6-5,TRBJ1-2,TRBD1,CASSYPGTANYGYTF,TGTGCCAGCAGTTATCCCGGGACAGCTAACTATGGCTACACCTTC
once,TRBV30,TRBJ1-6,NA,CAWCLAGNHNSPLHF,TGTGCCTGGTGTTTAGCGGGTAACCATAATTCACCCCTCCACTTT
NA,TRBV19,TRBJ2-3,NA,CASTHQSRGVRKGTDTQYF,TGTGCCAGTACCCATCAGAGCAGGGGTGTGCGTAAAGGCACAGATACGCAGTATTTT
few,TRBV4-2,TRBJ2-7,NA,CASSQELGRRDEQYF,TGTGCCAGCAGCCAAGAGCTGGGTAGGAGGGACGAGCAGTACTTC
NA,TRBV9,TRBJ2-5,TRBD2,CASSYSGGARETQYF,TGTGCCAGCAGTTACAGCGGGGGGGCCCGGGAGACCCAGTACTTC
NA,TRBV5-1,TRBJ2-7,NA,CASTHEGAPYEQYF,TGCGCCAGCACACACGAAGGGGCACCCTACGAGCAGTACTTC
NA,TRBV2,TRBJ2-7,NA,CASSSTYEQYF,TGTGCCAGCAGTTCCACCTACGAGCAGTACTTC
NA,TRBV27,TRBJ2-6,NA,CASKNRGGSGANVLTF,TGTGCCAGCAAGAATAGGGGGGGCTCTGGGGCCAACGTCCTGACTTTC
NA,TRBV30,TRBJ1-5,NA,CAWSVLQGSFNQPQHF,TGTGCCTGGAGTGTACTTCAGGGTTCCTTCAATCAGCCCCAGCATTTT
NA,TRBV7-9,TRBJ2-7,NA,CASSPRDWPHYEQYF,TGTGCCAGCAGCCCCCGGGACTGGCCCCACTACGAGCAGTACTTC
NA,TRBV20-1,TRBJ1-2,NA,CSASTQGGGYTF,TGCAGTGCTAGTACCCAGGGCGGCGGCTACACCTTC
NA,TRBV5-1,TRBJ2-1,NA,CASSSQGTYNEQFF,TGCGCCAGCAGCTCGCAGGGTACCTACAATGAGCAGTTCTTC
once,TRBV28,TRBJ1-2,NA,CASSLTGSGGYTF,TGTGCCAGCAGTCTCACAGGCTCCGGAGGCTACACCTTC
NA,TRBV9,TRBJ2-7,NA,CASSDSGYEQYF,TGTGCCAGCAGCGACTCTGGCTACGAGCAGTACTTC
NA,TRBV2,TRBJ2-7,TRBD2,CASGGRGLHYEQYF,TGTGCCAGCGGAGGGAGGGGCCTCCACTACGAGCAGTACTTC
NA,TRBV3-1/TRBV3-2,TRBJ2-7,TRBD2,CASRRAGRSYEQYF,TGTGCCAGCAGGCGAGCGGGGCGGTCCTACGAGCAGTACTTC
NA,TRBV28,TRBJ2-5,NA,CASSLQAGYQETQYF,TGTGCCAGCAGTTTACAGGCAGGGTACCAAGAGACCCAGTACTTC
NA,TRBV5-1,TRBJ1-5,NA,CASSPGGSQPQHF,TGCGCCAGCAGCCCGGGGGGTAGTCAGCCCCAGCATTTT
NA,TRBV6-6,TRBJ2-1,NA,CASSQDSYSYNEQFF,TGTGCCAGCAGTCAGGACTCTTACTCCTACAATGAGCAGTTCTTC
NA,TRBV6-5,TRBJ1-2,TRBD1,CASRTGQGGTYGYTF,TGTGCCAGCAGAACCGGACAGGGAGGTACCTATGGCTACACCTTC
NA,TRBV5-5,TRBJ1-4,TRBD1,CASSTGGNEKLFF,TGTGCCAGCAGCACAGGGGGTAATGAAAAACTGTTTTTT
NA,TRBV6-6,TRBJ2-6,NA,CASDSYSSGANVLTF,TGTGCCAGTGACAGCTACTCCTCTGGGGCCAACGTCCTGACTTTC
once,TRBV5-1,TRBJ2-3,TRBD2,CASSPGVAGAPDTQYF,TGCGCCAGCAGCCCCGGGGTAGCGGGAGCTCCAGATACGCAGTATTTT
NA,TRBV2,TRBJ2-1,NA,CASSPGTPRYNEQFF,TGTGCCAGCAGTCCCGGGACTCCTCGATACAATGAGCAGTTCTTC
NA,TRBV5-1,TRBJ2-7,NA,CASSPPDGGLYEQYF,TGCGCCAGCAGCCCCCCAGATGGGGGGTTGTACGAGCAGTACTTC